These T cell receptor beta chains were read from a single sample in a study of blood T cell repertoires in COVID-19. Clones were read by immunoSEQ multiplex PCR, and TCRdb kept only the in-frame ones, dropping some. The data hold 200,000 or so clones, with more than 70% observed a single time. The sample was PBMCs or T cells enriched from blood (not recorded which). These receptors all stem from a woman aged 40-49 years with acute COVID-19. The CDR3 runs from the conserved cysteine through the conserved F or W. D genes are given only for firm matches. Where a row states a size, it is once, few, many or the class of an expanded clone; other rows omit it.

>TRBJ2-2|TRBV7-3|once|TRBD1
CASSPDRGVPGELFF
TGTGCCAGCAGCCCAGACAGGGGGGTACCCGGGGAGCTGTTTTTT
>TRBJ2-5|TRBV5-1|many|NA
CASSSAGQETQYF
TGCGCCAGCAGCTCTGCGGGGCAAGAGACCCAGTACTTC
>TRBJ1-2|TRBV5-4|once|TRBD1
CASTLGGDRGVGYTF
TGTGCCAGCACCTTGGGGGGGGACAGGGGTGTTGGCTACACCTTC
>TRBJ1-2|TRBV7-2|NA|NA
CASSLSGSYGYTF
TGTGCCAGCAGCTTATCAGGGTCCTATGGCTACACCTTC
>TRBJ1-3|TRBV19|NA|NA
CASSPGISGNTIYF
TGTGCCAGTAGTCCAGGTATCTCTGGAAACACCATATATTTT
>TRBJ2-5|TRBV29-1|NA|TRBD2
CSVQAAGGKQETQYF
TGCAGCGTTCAAGCAGCGGGAGGGAAACAAGAGACCCAGTACTTC
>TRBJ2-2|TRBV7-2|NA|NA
CASSTRVSGELFF
TGTGCCAGCAGCACTAGGGTTTCCGGGGAGCTGTTTTTT
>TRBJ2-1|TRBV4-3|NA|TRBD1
CASSRSPGQGAVTQFF
TGCGCCAGCAGCCGTAGTCCGGGACAGGGGGCAGTTACGCAGTTCTTC
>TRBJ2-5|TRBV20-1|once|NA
CSANGEETQYF
TGCAGTGCTAACGGGGAAGAGACCCAGTACTTC
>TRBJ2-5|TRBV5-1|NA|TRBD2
CASSLAPGLAGGQETQYF
TGCGCCAGCAGCTTGGCCCCCGGACTAGCGGGAGGGCAAGAGACCCAGTACTTC
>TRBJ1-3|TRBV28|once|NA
CASRPQGTGNTIYF
TGTGCCAGCAGGCCGCAGGGAACCGGAAACACCATATATTTT
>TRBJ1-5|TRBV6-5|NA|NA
CASRENQPQHF
TGTGCCAGCCGGGAGAATCAGCCCCAGCATTTT
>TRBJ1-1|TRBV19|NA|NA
CASSRRGENTEAFF
TGTGCCAGTAGTCGGAGGGGCGAAAACACTGAAGCTTTCTTT
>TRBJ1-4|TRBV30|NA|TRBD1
CAWTPGQGAGEKLFF
TGTGCCTGGACCCCCGGACAGGGGGCAGGGGAAAAACTGTTTTTT
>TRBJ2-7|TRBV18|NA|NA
CASSPPAGGSYEQYF
TGTGCCAGCTCACCACCGGCGGGTGGTTCCTACGAGCAGTACTTC
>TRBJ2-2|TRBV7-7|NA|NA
CASSRIEGLNTGELFF
TGTGCTAGCAGCAGGATCGAGGGTCTTAACACCGGGGAGCTGTTTTTT
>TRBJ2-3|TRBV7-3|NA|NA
CASSFQTGTDTQYF
TGTGCCAGCAGCTTCCAGACAGGCACAGATACGCAGTATTTT
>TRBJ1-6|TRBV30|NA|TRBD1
CASADRGQNSPLHF
TGTGCCTCCGCGGACAGGGGGCAAAATTCACCCCTCCACTTT
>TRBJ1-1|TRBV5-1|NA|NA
CASSLEAGPTEAFF
TGCGCCAGCAGCTTGGAGGCAGGTCCTACTGAAGCTTTCTTT
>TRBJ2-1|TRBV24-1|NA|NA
CATSDMDTSPPVTEQFF
TGTGCCACCAGTGACATGGACACATCACCACCAGTGACTGAGCAGTTCTTC
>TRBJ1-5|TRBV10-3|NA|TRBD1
CAIKGQGGNQPQHF
TGTGCCATCAAGGGACAGGGAGGCAATCAGCCCCAGCATTTT
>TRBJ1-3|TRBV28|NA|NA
CASSSPISGLAGNTIYF
TGTGCCAGCAGTTCCCCAATATCAGGACTAGCCGGAAACACCATATATTTT
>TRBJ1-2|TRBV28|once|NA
CASSGRGYGYTF
TGTGCCAGCTCAGGCAGGGGTTATGGCTACACCTTC
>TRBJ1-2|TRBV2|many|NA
CASSPGKDYGYTF
TGTGCCAGCAGTCCGGGGAAGGACTATGGCTACACCTTC
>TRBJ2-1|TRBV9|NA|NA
CASSADGLRAVHEQFF
TGTGCCAGCAGCGCCGACGGACTTCGGGCTGTCCATGAGCAGTTCTTC
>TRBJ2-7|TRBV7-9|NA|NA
CASSPDRLTYEQYF
TGTGCCAGCAGCCCCGACAGGCTTACTTACGAGCAGTACTTC
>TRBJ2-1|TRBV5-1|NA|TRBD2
CASSLVRGGDGNEQFF
TGCGCCAGCAGCTTGGTACGGGGGGGCGATGGAAATGAGCAGTTCTTC
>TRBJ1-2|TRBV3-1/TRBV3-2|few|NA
CASSLGHNYGYTF
TGTGCCAGCAGCCTGGGACACAACTATGGCTACACCTTC